This T cell receptor (beta chain) was observed in a study of T cell clones after liver transplantation. Study summary: TCRbeta sequencing after a pre-transplant mixed lymphocyte reaction identified graft-donor-reactive clones, later tracked in post-transplant blood.

The V and J ends lost 3 bases and 2 bases respectively, with 16 bases between them. The CDR3 covers 16 residues. Germline V gives CDR1 KGHSH, CDR2 LQKENI. Produced via immunoSEQ multiplex PCR; TCRdb's table is partial and in-frame only. The sample carries 50,000 to 70,000 clones, about 73% recorded once. This receptor was taken from a human patient who received a liver transplant. The T cells may come from the graft donor. Sequences were derived from CD4+ T cells from blood, sampled at the approximately 16-month timepoint. The gene calls are TRBV18 and TRBJ1-1; possibly TRBD1 for D (5 bases). In DNA form, the CDR3 reads TGTGCCAGCTCACCGCTGGAACAGGTACCAAACACTGAAGCTTTCTTT. Translating gives CASSPLEQVPNTEAFF.